This TCR beta chain was found in a study of blood T cell repertoires in COVID-19. Study details: Sites in the United States, Italy and Spain provided acute and convalescent COVID-19 samples. Nucleic acid was either cDNA or gDNA, and it came from T cells, B-cell-depleted T cells, or PBMCs.

The assay was immunoSEQ multiplex PCR, and TCRdb's table has in-frame clones only and misses some. The profile covers about 260,000 clones, with approximately 87% appearing a single time and over 1.2% taken by the ten largest. This CDR3 is built from 14 residues. Germline CDR1 SGHRS, CDR2 YFSETQ. V was shortened by 4 bases and J by 7 bases, with 17 bases between the two germline ends. This receptor was obtained from a middle-aged woman who had recovered from COVID-19. Sequenced: peripheral blood. This chain connects TRBV5-1 to TRBJ1-2; a weak D match, TRBD1 (5 bases). CDR3 loop: CASSEGRGGVGYTF. The CDR3 nucleotides read TGCGCCAGCAGCGAAGGGAGGGGTGGTGTTGGCTACACCTTC.